These 27 T cell receptor beta chains were sequenced from one sample in a study of cytotoxic CD8 clonotypes in ibrutinib-treated CLL. Sequencing was performed with immunoSEQ multiplex PCR; in TCRdb, only in-frame clones are kept and a portion is missing. The sample has about 120,000 clones, 75% to 90% seen once. Sequences were derived from PBMCs, sampled after 24 months of ibrutinib treatment. Receptor source: a human donor with chronic lymphocytic leukemia.

The gene calls are TRBV7-2 and TRBJ1-4; D might be TRBD1 (5 bases). There are 13 residues in the CDR3. Deletions cut 5 bases from V and 13 bases from J, with 17 bases between. Looked up from germline, CDR1 is SGHTA and CDR2 is FQGNSA. The CDR3 DNA follows: TGTGCCAGCAGCCAGGGCGGTATTTGGGGACTGTTTTTT. As protein: CASSQGGIWGLFF.

The CDR3 loop is CASRSAGGSSYEQYF. CDR3 in DNA: TGTGCCAGTAGAAGTGCTGGGGGGTCGTCCTACGAGCAGTACTTC. This chain joins TRBV19 and TRBJ2-7; D perhaps matches TRBD2 (6 bases). The CDR3 runs to 15 residues. Germline values: CDR1 LNHDA, CDR2 SQIVND (reference sequence). Deletions cut 6 bases from V and 1 base from J, with 16 bases between.

The chain is built from TRBV5-1 and TRBJ2-2; D remains ambiguous. The V end was cut by 0 bases, the J end by 2 bases, with 11 bases between. Per the germline V gene, CDR1 is SGHRS and CDR2 is YFSETQ. The CDR3 is made up of 16 amino acids. The CDR3 protein is CASSLVLTDNTGELFF. The CDR3 DNA reads TGCGCCAGCAGCTTGGTACTTACTGACAACACCGGGGAGCTGTTTTTT. Filled out from reference TRBV5-1 and TRBJ2-2, the complete variable domain reads KAGVTQTPRYLIKTRGQQVTLSCSPISGHRSVSWYQQTPGQGLQFLFEYFSETQRNKGNFPGRFSGRQFSNSRSEMNVSTLELGDSALYLCASSLVLTDNTGELFFGEGSRLTVL.

V and J are TRBV28 and TRBJ1-2, with D unclear. Trimming cost V 4 bases and J 4 bases, with 4 bases left between them. The germline gives CDR1 MDHEN, CDR2 SYDVKM. This CDR3 comprises 11 residues. In nucleotides, the CDR3 is TGTGCCAGCAGTTCCCCCTATGGCTACACCTTC. It codes for CASSSPYGYTF.

V gene TRBV14 combines with J gene TRBJ1-2, with a weak D call TRBD1 (6 bases). This CDR3 spans 15 amino acids. V lost 0 bases and J 5 bases, leaving 13 bases between the germline ends. Germline lookup yields CDR1 SGHDN and CDR2 FVKESK. The CDR3 here is CASSQDRRGGYGYTF. CDR3 nucleotide sequence: TGTGCCAGCAGCCAAGATCGGAGGGGGGGTTATGGCTACACCTTC.

V and J are TRBV4-1 and TRBJ2-3, with no clear D. The V end was cut by 1 base, the J end by 3 bases, with 14 bases between. CDR3 size: 16 residues. Germline V lookup: CDR1 MGHRA, CDR2 YSYEKL. CDR3 region: CASSQAISLNTDTQYF. CDR3 DNA sequence: TGCGCCAGCAGCCAAGCTATTAGTCTTAATACAGATACGCAGTATTTT.

V is TRBV5-3 and J is TRBJ2-1; 12 bases align to TRBD2. TRBV5-3 is sorted into the ORF group, with uncertain function. J gave up 6 bases and V 2 bases, and 9 bases lay outside the gene matches. The CDR3 is 17 residues long. CDR3 sequence: CARSFNVTSGGLNEQFF. The CDR3 DNA sequence: TGTGCCAGAAGCTTTAACGTGACTAGCGGGGGACTCAATGAGCAGTTCTTC.

The V gene is TRBV6-6, the J gene TRBJ1-5, with D hard to call. CDR3 length: 13 residues. Germline V gives CDR1 MNHNY, CDR2 SVGAGI (reference sequence). Trimming removed 2 bases from V and 8 bases from J, with 10 bases in between. CDR3 nucleotides: TGTGCCAGCAGTTACAGGGAGAGAGAGCCCCAGCATTTT. Encoded protein: CASSYREREPQHF.

V gene TRBV7-2 combines with J gene TRBJ1-4; D may be TRBD1 (6 bases). Germline values: CDR1 SGHTA, CDR2 FQGNSA. The CDR3 extends over 16 amino acids. The V gene lost 3 bases and the J gene lost 7 bases, with 18 bases spanning the gap. The CDR3 spells CASSFLMGALGEKLFF. The CDR3 nucleotides are TGTGCCAGCAGCTTTCTAATGGGGGCGCTGGGTGAAAAACTGTTTTTT.

This rearrangement joins TRBV7-9 to TRBJ2-3; D might be TRBD2 (6 bases). The germline V and J ends were trimmed by 0 bases and 6 bases, with 16 bases remaining between them. Germline V gene lookup returns CDR1 SEHNR and CDR2 FQNEAQ (reference sequence). The CDR3 contains 16 residues. For the CDR3, the DNA is TGTGCCAGCAGCTTAGCGCGGGACTCGCGGTTCGATACGCAGTATTTT. Translating gives CASSLARDSRFDTQYF.

This chain uses TRBV28 with TRBJ2-2, with a possible D match to TRBD2 (5 bases). This CDR3 is built from 15 residues. The germline V gene encodes CDR1 MDHEN and CDR2 SYDVKM. Between the trimmed V and J ends, which lost 1 base and 7 bases, there was a span of 13 bases. In DNA, the CDR3 is TGTGCCAGCAGTTTATACAGCGGTACTCGCGGGGAGCTGTTTTTT. It is translated as CASSLYSGTRGELFF.

The chain employs TRBV4-1 and TRBJ1-2; possibly TRBD1 for D (6 bases). Germline CDR1 and CDR2: MGHRA and YSYEKL. The CDR3 totals 16 residues. The V gene lost 5 bases and the J gene lost 2 bases, with 18 bases spanning the gap. CDR3 sequence reads: CASSEVAVGTNYGYTF. CDR3 nucleotides: TGCGCCAGCAGCGAGGTGGCGGTTGGGACAAACTATGGCTACACCTTC.

This chain joins TRBV7-2 and TRBJ2-3; D tentatively fits TRBD1 or TRBD2 (7 bases each). The CDR3 contains 16 residues. CDR1 and CDR2 from the germline V gene are SGHTA and FQGNSA. V was clipped by 1 base and J by 3 bases, with 14 bases between them. DNA for the CDR3: TGTGCCAGCAGCTTAGATACAGGGGAGGGGACAGATACGCAGTATTTT. Translating gives CASSLDTGEGTDTQYF. The full variable domain, its missing parts supplied by reference TRBV7-2 and TRBJ2-3, is GAGVSQSPSNKVTEKGKDVELRCDPISGHTALYWYRQSLGQGLEFLIYFQGNSAPDKSGLPSDRFSAERTGGSVSTLTIQRTQQEDSAVYLCASSLDTGEGTDTQYFGPGTRLTVL.

This sequence joins TRBV19 and TRBJ2-7, with 7 bases lining up with TRBD1. Germline trimming cut 0 bases from V and 5 bases from J; bases unmatched to any gene: 7. The CDR3 loop spans 15 amino acids. CDR1 and CDR2 from the germline V gene are LNHDA and SQIVND (reference sequence). The CDR3 nucleotides read TGTGCCAGTAGTATAGATAAGGGGGCGATCAACGAGCAGTACTTC. Protein sequence: CASSIDKGAINEQYF.

The genes are TRBV27 and TRBJ1-2; a weak D match, TRBD1 (6 bases). CDR3 length: 16 amino acids. V was clipped by 5 bases and J by 5 bases, with 21 bases between them. In germline, CDR1 is MNHEY, CDR2 SMNVEV (reference sequence). CDR3 protein: CASSPSTGPALYGYTF. The DNA of the CDR3 is TGTGCCAGCAGTCCTTCAACAGGGCCAGCTTTGTATGGCTACACCTTC.

The chain has TRBV6-1 and TRBJ1-2; 7 bases align to TRBD1. The germline V gene has CDR1 MNHNS and CDR2 SASEGT. With V trimmed by 5 bases and J by 4 bases, 10 bases remained unmatched. This CDR3 comprises 15 residues. The CDR3 nucleotides read TGTGCCAGCAGTCATAACTCCGGGACAGCCTATGGCTACACCTTC. It is translated as CASSHNSGTAYGYTF.

J is TRBJ1-5 and V is TRBV29-1; no reliable D call. From germline, CDR1 is SQVTM and CDR2 ANQGSEA. V lost 4 bases and J 7 bases, leaving 11 bases between the germline ends. This CDR3 region has 12 residues. CDR3 region: CSVVWGDQPQHF. DNA for the CDR3: TGCAGCGTTGTTTGGGGTGACCAGCCCCAGCATTTT.

The chain employs TRBV19 and TRBJ2-6; 11 bases are a match to TRBD1. CDR3 length: 18 amino acids. The V and J ends lost 1 base and 1 base, in that order; junction bases with no gene match: 3. The germline V gene encodes CDR1 LNHDA and CDR2 SQIVND (reference sequence). The CDR3 loop is CASSIAGQGVSGANVLTF. The CDR3 DNA reads as TGTGCCAGTAGTATAGCGGGACAGGGGGTGTCTGGGGCCAACGTCCTGACTTTC. The variable domain in full, completed from reference TRBV19 and TRBJ2-6, reads DGGITQSPKYLFRKEGQNVTLSCEQNLNHDAMYWYRQDPGQGLRLIYYSQIVNDFQKGDIAEGYSVSREKKESFPLTVTSAQKNPTAFYLCASSIAGQGVSGANVLTFGAGSRLTVL.

This rearrangement joins TRBV19 to TRBJ2-7, with 7 positions matching TRBD1. Germline V lookup: CDR1 LNHDA, CDR2 SQIVND (reference sequence). The CDR3 totals 11 residues. Losses at the gene ends were 9 bases for V and 6 bases for J; bases not matched to a gene: 5. This CDR3 is CARKGGGEQYF. In nucleotides, the CDR3 is TGTGCCAGAAAAGGGGGCGGCGAGCAGTACTTC.

The V gene is TRBV11-3, the J gene TRBJ1-1, with D possibly being TRBD1 (5 bases). Germline CDR1 SGHNT, CDR2 YENEEA. The V end lost 5 bases, the J end lost 11 bases, and 24 bases lay between the germline ends. CDR3 length equals 15 residues. The CDR3 region is CASSPQGQTGGRAFF. In DNA form, the CDR3 reads TGTGCCAGCAGCCCACAAGGACAAACGGGCGGTCGGGCTTTCTTT.

This clone was detected only a few times. The chain recombines TRBV6-1 with TRBJ1-6; maybe TRBD1 (6 bases). Deletions cut 0 bases from V and 7 bases from J, with 10 bases between. Germline V gene data show CDR1 as MNHNS and CDR2 as SASEGT. The CDR3 totals 15 residues. The CDR3 is CASSEATGANSPLHF. DNA for the CDR3: TGTGCCAGCAGTGAAGCAACGGGGGCGAATTCACCCCTCCACTTT.

This chain connects TRBV7-3 to TRBJ1-2, with 9 bases identical to TRBD1. This CDR3 contains 14 residues. Germline V gene sequence: CDR1 SGHTA, CDR2 FQGTGA. V shed 2 bases, J shed 8 bases, and the junction held 6 bases outside the gene matches. The CDR3, as DNA: TGTGCCAGCAGCTTAGGGGGACAGGGAGGCGGCTACACCTTC. It specifies CASSLGGQGGGYTF.

The J gene is TRBJ2-3, the V gene TRBV7-2; 7 nucleotides line up with TRBD2. The CDR3 consists of 17 residues. Trimming cost V 2 bases and J 0 bases; bases outside gene matches: 8. Germline V gives CDR1 SGHTA, CDR2 FQGNSA. The CDR3 is CASSLLGGKPSTDTQYF. In DNA form, the CDR3 reads TGTGCCAGCAGCTTATTGGGGGGGAAACCTAGCACAGATACGCAGTATTTT.

This sequence joins TRBV4-3 and TRBJ1-4; no clear D. From germline, CDR1 is LGHNA and CDR2 YSLEER. Trimming took off 0 bases at V and 8 bases at J, with 10 bases between the two ends. The CDR3 contains 14 residues. CDR3 nucleotides: TGCGCCAGCAGCCAAGATATGTTCGTCGAAAAACTGTTTTTT. It specifies CASSQDMFVEKLFF.

The chain recombines TRBV5-4 with TRBJ2-1; 12 nucleotides agree with TRBD2. The germline gives CDR1 SGHNT, CDR2 YYREEE (reference sequence). The CDR3 is 16 residues long. Unmatched junction bases numbered 7, after V lost 3 bases and J lost 6 bases. CDR3 coding DNA: TGTGCCAGCAGCTCGGAACTAGCGGGAGGACGCAATGAGCAGTTCTTC. This codes for CASSSELAGGRNEQFF.

The chain couples TRBV5-3 to TRBJ1-6, with TRBD1 matching over 7 bases. TRBV5-3 falls under the ORF class, with uncertain function. The V gene end was trimmed by 4 bases and the J gene end by 9 bases; junction bases not matched to a gene: 16. The CDR3 is made up of 17 amino acids. This CDR3 reads CARSLRGTVFRASPLHF. The CDR3 DNA is TGTGCCAGAAGCCTACGAGGGACAGTGTTTCGAGCTTCACCCCTCCACTTT.

The chain joins TRBV6-1 to TRBJ1-5; 10 positions agree with TRBD1. The J segment lost 4 bases and the V segment lost 4 bases, leaving 7 bases of the junction unmatched. Germline assignment: CDR1 MNHNS and CDR2 SASEGT. The CDR3 is made up of 16 amino acids. CDR3 sequence (DNA): TGTGCCAGCAGTGCGAGAGACAGGGGGCTGAATCAGCCCCAGCATTTT. It yields the protein CASSARDRGLNQPQHF.